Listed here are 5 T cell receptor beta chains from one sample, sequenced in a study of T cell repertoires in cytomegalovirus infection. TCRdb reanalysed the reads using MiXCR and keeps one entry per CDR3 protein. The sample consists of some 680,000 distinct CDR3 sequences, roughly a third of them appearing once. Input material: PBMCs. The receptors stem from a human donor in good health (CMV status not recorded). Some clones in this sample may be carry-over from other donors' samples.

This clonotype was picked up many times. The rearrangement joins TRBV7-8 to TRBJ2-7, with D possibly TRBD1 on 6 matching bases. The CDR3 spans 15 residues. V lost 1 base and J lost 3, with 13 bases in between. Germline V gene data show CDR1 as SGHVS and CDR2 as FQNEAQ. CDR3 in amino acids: CASSLEATRGYEQYF. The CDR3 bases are TGTGCCAGCAGCTTAGAGGCTACCAGGGGCTACGAGCAGTACTTC.

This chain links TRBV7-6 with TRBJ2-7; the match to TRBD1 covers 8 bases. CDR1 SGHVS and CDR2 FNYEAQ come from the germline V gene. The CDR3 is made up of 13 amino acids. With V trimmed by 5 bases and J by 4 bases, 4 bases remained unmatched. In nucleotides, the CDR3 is TGTGCCAGCAGCCAGGGACAGGTGTACGAGCAGTACTTC. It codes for CASSQGQVYEQYF.

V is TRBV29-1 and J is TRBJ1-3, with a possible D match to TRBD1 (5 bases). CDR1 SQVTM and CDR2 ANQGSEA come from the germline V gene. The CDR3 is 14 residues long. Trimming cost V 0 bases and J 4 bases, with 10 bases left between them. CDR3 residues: CSVEDQGSGNTIYF. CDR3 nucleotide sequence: TGCAGCGTTGAAGATCAGGGATCGGGAAACACCATATATTTT.

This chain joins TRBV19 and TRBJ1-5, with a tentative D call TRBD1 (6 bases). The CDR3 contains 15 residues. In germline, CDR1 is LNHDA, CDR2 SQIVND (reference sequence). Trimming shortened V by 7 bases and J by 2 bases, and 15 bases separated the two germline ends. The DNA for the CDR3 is TGTGCCAGTAACCTACAGGGAATAGGCAATCAGCCCCAGCATTTT. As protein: CASNLQGIGNQPQHF.

Here the CDR3 DNA reads TGCAGTGCTAGTTGGCAGGGAATCTACGAGCAGTACTTC. Translating gives CSASWQGIYEQYF. The rearrangement joins TRBV20-1 to TRBJ2-7; perhaps TRBD1 as D (5 bases). V gave up 3 bases and J gave up 3 bases, with 12 bases separating them. The V gene's germline CDR1 is DFQATT and CDR2 SNEGSKA (reference sequence). The CDR3 length is 13 residues.